The next 25 T cell receptor beta chains were all read from a single sample in a study of beta chain features in type 1 diabetes. Study conclusions and caveats: In every one of the four CD4+ subsets, TCRB CDR3s were moderately but significantly shorter in Type 1 diabetes patients.

These receptors lack a known antigen. The entirety of the isolated RNA underwent reverse transcription, so expressed TCRB transcripts were sequenced. Method: immunoSEQ multiplex PCR; TCRdb's copy keeps in-frame clones and lacks some. The sample has roughly 50,000 clones; around 40% are singletons. Material: stem cell memory CD4+ T cells from blood. Receptors originate from a man aged 25 to 40 with type 1 diabetes.

This chain uses TRBV19 with TRBJ1-5; 7 bases map to TRBD1. In germline, CDR1 is LNHDA, CDR2 SQIVND (reference sequence). This CDR3 comprises 15 residues. The junction had 8 bases not matched to a gene; V was cut back by 6 bases and J by 3 bases. For the CDR3, the DNA is TGTGCCAGTAGACCGGGACAGTTAATCAATCAGCCCCAGCATTTT. Its translation is CASRPGQLINQPQHF.

The J gene is TRBJ2-1, the V gene TRBV13; maybe TRBD1 (5 bases). The germline CDR1 and CDR2 sequences are PRHDT and FYEKMQ (reference sequence). The germline V and J ends were trimmed by 4 bases and 4 bases, with 14 bases remaining between them. The CDR3 runs 15 residues. The DNA for the CDR3 is TGTGCCAGCAGCTCAGGGCGCCTGATGTACAATGAGCAGTTCTTC. This gives the protein CASSSGRLMYNEQFF.

J is TRBJ2-5 and V is TRBV5-6; 8 bases align to TRBD2. The CDR3 runs to 13 residues. Looked up from germline, CDR1 is SGHDT and CDR2 is YYEEEE. The V segment lost 6 bases and the J segment 5 bases; nucleotides outside the gene matches: 6. CDR3 sequence (DNA): TGTGCCAGCACCTCAGCGGGAGAGGAGACCCAGTACTTC. Amino acid sequence: CASTSAGEETQYF.

V gene TRBV7-9 combines with J gene TRBJ2-2; 11 bases fit TRBD2. CDR3 length equals 16 residues. V trimming: 7 bases; J trimming: 4 bases; junction bases outside the gene matches: 8. CDR1 SEHNR and CDR2 FQNEAQ come from the germline V gene (reference sequence). DNA of the CDR3: TGTGCCAGCACTCCCCGAGGACTAGCGGGCACCGGGGAGCTGTTTTTT. Translated, it gives CASTPRGLAGTGELFF.

This clone was counted between two and nine times. The V gene is TRBV19, the J gene TRBJ1-1; 8 bases are a match to TRBD1. V lost 5 bases to trimming and J lost 8 bases; unmatched junction nucleotides: 7. CDR1 and CDR2 from the germline V gene are LNHDA and SQIVND (reference sequence). The CDR3 has 13 amino acids. DNA for the CDR3: TGTGCCAGTAGTGAATGGACAGGGTCAGAAGCTTTCTTT. Amino acid sequence: CASSEWTGSEAFF.

This clone was seen only a few times. V and J are TRBV11-1 and TRBJ2-2; D is unclear. There are 18 residues in the CDR3. CDR1 is SGHAT and CDR2 is FQDESV in the germline V gene (reference sequence). V was shortened by 5 bases and J by 3 bases, with 22 bases between the two germline ends. The CDR3 DNA is TGTGCCAGCAGCCGAACCTCAATCCGAACTGCCTACACCGGGGAGCTGTTTTTT. This codes for CASSRTSIRTAYTGELFF.

This clone was counted between two and nine times. The chain employs TRBV5-1 and TRBJ2-5; 7 bases align to TRBD1. CDR3 length: 14 amino acids. The germline V gene encodes CDR1 SGHRS and CDR2 YFSETQ. V gave up 4 bases and J gave up 2 bases; unmatched junction bases: 5. The CDR3: CASSLGQTQETQYF. In DNA, the CDR3 is TGCGCCAGCAGCCTGGGACAGACTCAAGAGACCCAGTACTTC.

The chain is built from TRBV4-3 and TRBJ2-1, with D possibly matching TRBD2 (5 bases). V lost 4 bases and J lost 3, with 10 bases in between. Germline V lookup: CDR1 LGHNA, CDR2 YSLEER. The CDR3 runs 14 residues. CDR3 residues: CASSLGDYYNEQFF. The CDR3 nucleotides read TGCGCCAGCAGCCTTGGAGACTACTACAATGAGCAGTTCTTC.

The chain is built from TRBV5-1 and TRBJ2-1, with a tentative D call TRBD1 (6 bases). Per the germline V gene, CDR1 is SGHRS and CDR2 is YFSETQ. V was pared by 5 bases and J by 4 bases, with 22 bases between. The CDR3 is 17 amino acids. The CDR3, as DNA: TGCGCCAGCAGTTATCAGACAGGATCACTAGGTTACAATGAGCAGTTCTTC. Protein product: CASSYQTGSLGYNEQFF. Complete variable domain (other parts from reference TRBV5-1 and TRBJ2-1): KAGVTQTPRYLIKTRGQQVTLSCSPISGHRSVSWYQQTPGQGLQFLFEYFSETQRNKGNFPGRFSGRQFSNSRSEMNVSTLELGDSALYLCASSYQTGSLGYNEQFFGPGTRLTVL.

In this sample, this clone turned up a few times. The chain recombines TRBV5-6 with TRBJ2-7; 15 bases match TRBD2. Germline trimming cut 4 bases from V and 8 bases from J; bases unmatched to any gene: 16. CDR3 length: 18 amino acids. CDR1 and CDR2 from the germline V gene are SGHDT and YYEEEE. CDR3 loop: CASSPQGLAGGPPFKQYF. The CDR3 coding sequence is TGTGCCAGCAGCCCACAGGGACTAGCGGGAGGCCCCCCTTTCAAGCAGTACTTC. Using reference TRBV5-6 and TRBJ2-7 for the parts outside the CDR3, the full variable domain is DAGVTQSPTHLIKTRGQQVTLRCSPKSGHDTVSWYQQALGQGPQFIFQYYEEEERQRGNFPDRFSGHQFPNYSSELNVNALLLGDSALYLCASSPQGLAGGPPFKQYFGPGTRLTVT.

This clone has a handful of counts. The V call is TRBV7-2, the J call TRBJ2-7; 11 positions match TRBD2. The junction had 5 bases not matched to a gene; V was cut back by 5 bases and J by 2 bases. Germline V gene sequence: CDR1 SGHTA, CDR2 FQGNSA. The CDR3 is made up of 15 amino acids. Here the CDR3 DNA reads TGTGCCAGCAGCCGACAGACTAGCGGGACCTACGAGCAGTACTTC. This codes for CASSRQTSGTYEQYF.

This clone was recorded a few times. CDR3 sequence (DNA): TGTGCCTGGAGAGCACTAGCGGGAGTTTACAATGAGCAGTTCTTC. Its protein is CAWRALAGVYNEQFF. The rearrangement joins TRBV30 to TRBJ2-1, with 11 bases that match TRBD2. The CDR3 is 15 amino acids. Germline V gene lookup returns CDR1 GTSNPN and CDR2 SVGIG (reference sequence). The V segment lost 3 bases and the J segment 4 bases; nucleotides outside the gene matches: 5.

This clone has a handful of counts. The chain recombines TRBV27 with TRBJ2-5; 9 nucleotides agree with TRBD1. The J call may be wrong; the DNA end is better matched by TRBJ2-7. The germline gives CDR1 MNHEY, CDR2 SMNVEV (reference sequence). The CDR3 covers 13 residues. CDR3 sequence (DNA): TGTGCCAGCAGTCTCGGGACAGGGACCGAGCAGTACTTC. It encodes CASSLGTGTEQYF.

V is TRBV7-2 and J is TRBJ2-5; D possibly corresponds to TRBD2 (5 bases). Per germline, CDR1 SGHTA and CDR2 FQGNSA. This CDR3 has 14 residues. Trimming left V 0 bases short and J 4 bases short, with 9 bases between. The CDR3 loop is CASSLALAGETQYF. The CDR3 DNA reads TGTGCCAGCAGCTTAGCGCTAGCAGGAGAGACCCAGTACTTC. The whole variable domain, remainder taken from reference TRBV7-2 and TRBJ2-5, is GAGVSQSPSNKVTEKGKDVELRCDPISGHTALYWYRQSLGQGLEFLIYFQGNSAPDKSGLPSDRFSAERTGGSVSTLTIQRTQQEDSAVYLCASSLALAGETQYFGPGTRLLVL.

V and J are TRBV18 and TRBJ2-7; maybe TRBD2 (5 bases). CDR1 is KGHSH, CDR2 LQKENI, per germline. The CDR3 is 13 amino acids. V gave up 2 bases and J gave up 9 bases, with 14 bases separating them. This chain's CDR3 is CASSPLQAAGQYF. The CDR3 nucleotides read TGTGCCAGCTCACCATTACAAGCGGCCGGGCAGTACTTC.

This clone was picked up a small number of times. The rearrangement links TRBV5-1 to TRBJ2-2; TRBD1 matches at 9 bases. V was pared by 5 bases and J by 4 bases, with 6 bases of the junction left unmatched. Germline V CDR1 and CDR2: SGHRS, YFSETQ. The CDR3 runs to 15 residues. The DNA of the CDR3 is TGCGCCAGCAGTTCCGGGACAGGGAGCACCGGGGAGCTGTTTTTT. Its protein is CASSSGTGSTGELFF. Drawing the rest from reference TRBV5-1 and TRBJ2-2, the complete variable domain is KAGVTQTPRYLIKTRGQQVTLSCSPISGHRSVSWYQQTPGQGLQFLFEYFSETQRNKGNFPGRFSGRQFSNSRSEMNVSTLELGDSALYLCASSSGTGSTGELFFGEGSRLTVL.

The gene calls are TRBV27 and TRBJ2-1; no clear D gene. Trimming stripped 5 bases from V and 8 bases from J, with 13 bases between. This CDR3 has 13 amino acids. Germline CDR1 is MNHEY and CDR2 is SMNVEV (reference sequence). The DNA for the CDR3 is TGTGCCAGCAGTCCGAGGCCGGGTTATGAGCAGTTCTTC. The encoded protein is CASSPRPGYEQFF.

This clone was picked up a small number of times. The chain employs TRBV30 and TRBJ2-1; the match to TRBD1 covers 8 bases. The CDR3 sequence is 15 residues long. Germline-derived CDR1 and CDR2 are GTSNPN and SVGIG (reference sequence). The V gene end was trimmed by 4 bases and the J gene end by 4 bases; junction bases not matched to a gene: 9. The DNA of the CDR3 is TGTGCCTGGACGGCAGGGGACAGGCATTACAATGAGCAGTTCTTC. It is translated as CAWTAGDRHYNEQFF.

This clone was recorded a few times. The chain carries TRBV7-2 and TRBJ2-2, with TRBD1 identical over 8 bases. With V trimmed by 4 bases and J by 4 bases, 5 bases remained unmatched. Germline assignment: CDR1 SGHTA and CDR2 FQGNSA. The CDR3 runs to 15 residues. In DNA form, the CDR3 reads TGTGCCAGCAGCTGGACAGGGACCACCACCGGGGAGCTGTTTTTT. Translation gives CASSWTGTTTGELFF.

This clone was seen only a few times. The chain couples TRBV5-1 to TRBJ2-7; no clear D. CDR3 length: 13 residues. The germline CDR1 and CDR2 sequences are SGHRS and YFSETQ. Trimming cost V 0 bases and J 3 bases, with 7 bases left between them. CDR3 region: CASSLGQNYEQYF. The CDR3 DNA sequence: TGCGCCAGCAGCTTGGGCCAGAACTACGAGCAGTACTTC. The full variable domain, its missing parts supplied by reference TRBV5-1 and TRBJ2-7, is KAGVTQTPRYLIKTRGQQVTLSCSPISGHRSVSWYQQTPGQGLQFLFEYFSETQRNKGNFPGRFSGRQFSNSRSEMNVSTLELGDSALYLCASSLGQNYEQYFGPGTRLTVT.

The V gene is TRBV5-1, the J gene TRBJ2-2, with 12 nucleotides matching TRBD2. Per germline, CDR1 SGHRS and CDR2 YFSETQ. Trimming cost V 3 bases and J 4 bases; bases outside gene matches: 7. The CDR3 runs to 17 residues. The CDR3 sequence is CASSYRLAGEGTGELFF. The CDR3 DNA reads TGCGCCAGCAGCTACCGACTAGCGGGAGAAGGCACCGGGGAGCTGTTTTTT.

The genes are TRBV9 and TRBJ2-7; D remains ambiguous. V was clipped by 4 bases and J by 3 bases, with 8 bases between them. The CDR3 has 12 amino acids. Germline-derived CDR1 and CDR2 are SGDLS and YYNGEE. CDR3: CASSKLGYEQYF. DNA for the CDR3: TGTGCCAGCAGCAAGCTCGGCTACGAGCAGTACTTC.

The chain couples TRBV5-1 to TRBJ1-2; TRBD1 aligns across 8 bases. Germline loops: CDR1 SGHRS, CDR2 YFSETQ. V lost 4 bases to trimming and J lost 3 bases; unmatched junction nucleotides: 5. The length of the CDR3 is 14 residues. CDR3 amino acids: CASSKGQEYYGYTF. The CDR3 DNA is TGCGCCAGCAGCAAGGGACAGGAGTACTATGGCTACACCTTC.

The chain carries TRBV30 and TRBJ2-4, with a weak D call TRBD1 (6 bases). The CDR3 has 12 residues. V gave up 7 bases and J gave up 7 bases, with 14 bases separating them. Germline CDR1 reads GTSNPN; CDR2 reads SVGIG (reference sequence). The CDR3 reads CAYLLGGNIQYF. CDR3 DNA sequence: TGTGCCTACCTACTTGGGGGCAACATTCAGTACTTC.

The CDR3 sequence is CASRGLGISYEQYF. The CDR3 nucleotides are TGTGCCAGCAGGGGACTGGGAATCTCCTACGAGCAGTACTTC. The chain recombines TRBV6-1 with TRBJ2-7; D might be TRBD2 (6 bases). Germline assignment: CDR1 MNHNS and CDR2 SASEGT. The V end lost 6 bases, the J end lost 0 bases, and 12 bases lay between the germline ends. The CDR3 spans 14 residues.